This entry concerns a single T cell receptor (beta chain). This specimen comes from a study of cytomegalovirus exposure and HLA in healthy donors. Germline V gene data show CDR1 as LGHNA and CDR2 as YSLEER. The CDR3 length is 17 residues. V was trimmed by 0 bases and J by 8 bases, leaving 17 bases between them. Both 60 Vbeta primers and 13 Jbeta primers went into the PCR. Method: immunoSEQ multiplex PCR; TCRdb's copy keeps in-frame clones and lacks some. The sample lists nearly 110,000 clones, roughly 82% occurring once. This TCR came from a man aged 45 to 65 in good health and CMV-seronegative. Sequenced: PBMCs. The chain links TRBV4-3 to TRBJ1-6, with D possibly TRBD1 on 5 matching bases. The CDR3 DNA follows: TGCGCCAGCAGCCAAGATAAAGGACAAACGGGCGATTCACCCCTCCACTTT. Translation gives CASSQDKGQTGDSPLHF.